This passage covers 27 T cell receptor beta chains from one sample sequenced in a study of identical twins. Each CDR3 protein gets one entry after TCRdb re-called the 5' RACE reads with MiXCR. The sample contains some 900,000 distinct CDR3 sequences, approximately 13% of which appear only once. The data also belong to a second study, concerning yellow fever vaccine responses in identical twins.

Sequenced: PBMCs. The receptor source for this set is a woman in her late teens or twenties in good health.

This clonotype was observed a handful of times. The rearrangement joins TRBV2 to TRBJ1-1; D is uncertain. CDR3 size: 14 residues. Germline CDR1 and CDR2: SNHLY and FYNNEI. Trimming stripped 4 bases from V and 3 bases from J, with 12 bases between. CDR3 sequence reads: CASSVKGGDTEAFF. The DNA of the CDR3 is TGTGCCAGCAGTGTGAAGGGAGGAGACACTGAAGCTTTCTTT.

This clonotype was counted at least ten times. The junction differs from germline at one of its ends, possibly a read error. The chain couples TRBV28 to TRBJ2-1; D is uncertain. This CDR3 has 11 residues. CDR1 and CDR2 from the germline V gene are MDHEN and SYDVKM. CDR3 amino acids: CASSSPDEQFF. The CDR3 DNA sequence: TGTGCCAGCAGTTCCCCGGATGAACAGTTCTTC.

At least ten counts were recorded for this clonotype. The rearrangement joins TRBV20-1 to TRBJ2-7; TRBD2 aligns across 8 bases. The CDR3 is 13 residues long. V shed 3 bases and J 3 bases; nucleotides not matched to a gene: 4. CDR1 is DFQATT, CDR2 SNEGSKA, per germline (reference sequence). CDR3 sequence: CSASGRVDYEQYF. The CDR3 DNA reads as TGCAGTGCTAGCGGGAGGGTCGACTACGAGCAGTACTTC.

The table lists this clonotype with a few counts. The V call is TRBV7-3, the J call TRBJ2-1, with 7 positions matching TRBD2. This CDR3 is built from 15 residues. Trimming removed 2 bases from V and 2 bases from J; junction bases left unmatched: 3. The germline CDR1 and CDR2 sequences are SGHTA and FQGTGA. The DNA for the CDR3 is TGTGCCAGCAGCTTATCAGCGGGACCCTACAATGAGCAGTTCTTC. Translation: CASSLSAGPYNEQFF.

This clonotype was recorded a few times. This sequence joins TRBV29-1 and TRBJ2-2; 9 bases align to TRBD1. Germline V lookup: CDR1 SQVTM, CDR2 ANQGSEA. CDR3 length: 12 residues. V gave up 6 bases and J gave up 4 bases; unmatched junction bases: 0. The CDR3 spells CSVTGGTGELFF. In DNA, the CDR3 is TGCAGCGTGACAGGGGGCACCGGGGAGCTGTTTTTT.

This clonotype was observed at least ten times. J is TRBJ2-3 and V is TRBV28; D may correspond to TRBD1 or TRBD2 (7 bases each). The CDR3 length is 16 residues. CDR1 is MDHEN, CDR2 SYDVKM, per germline. V gave up 5 bases and J gave up 1 base, with 16 bases separating them. CDR3 DNA sequence: TGTGCCAGCAGTGGCCAGGGGGGGCGGCGCACAGATACGCAGTATTTT. Translating gives CASSGQGGRRTDTQYF.

J is TRBJ2-3 and V is TRBV12-3 or TRBV12-4; 7 nucleotides match TRBD2. V shed 3 bases and J 4 bases; nucleotides not matched to a gene: 4. The CDR3 has 14 residues. This CDR3 reads CASSFGRAADTQYF. The CDR3 nucleotides read TGTGCCAGCAGTTTTGGGAGGGCCGCAGATACGCAGTATTTT.

The count of this clonotype is one. The chain is built from TRBV24-1 and TRBJ2-2; D is perhaps TRBD1 (6 bases). The CDR3 covers 14 residues. CDR1 is KGHDR, CDR2 SFDVKD, per germline. Trimming left V 5 bases short and J 7 bases short, with 13 bases between. The CDR3 spells CATSAQGRGGELFF. As DNA, the CDR3 is TGTGCCACCAGTGCACAGGGACGAGGCGGGGAGCTGTTTTTT.

Only a few counts were recorded for this clonotype. This chain connects TRBV6-1 to TRBJ2-3; 11 bases fit TRBD2. The CDR3 totals 13 residues. V gave up 6 bases and J gave up 9 bases; unmatched junction bases: 5. Germline CDR1 is MNHNS and CDR2 is SASEGT. The CDR3 region has the DNA TGTGCCAGCAGACTTGCTAGCGGGGGGACGCAGTATTTT. Its translation: CASRLASGGTQYF.

This clonotype was counted ten times or more. CDR3 amino acids: CSEDRDEQYV. In DNA form, the CDR3 reads TGCAGTGAGGACAGGGACGAGCAGTACGTC. The chain recombines TRBV20-1 with TRBJ2-7, with 8 nucleotides matching TRBD1. Germline assignment: CDR1 DFQATT and CDR2 SNEGSKA (reference sequence). The CDR3 totals 10 residues. V trimming: 7 bases; J trimming: 5 bases; junction bases outside the gene matches: 1.

This clonotype was counted between two and nine times. The chain recombines TRBV24-1 with TRBJ1-2; D ambiguous. The germline gives CDR1 KGHDR, CDR2 SFDVKD. The CDR3 extends over 13 amino acids. Trimming removed 2 bases from V and 4 bases from J, with 7 bases in between. The CDR3 bases are TGTGCCACCAGTGATTACTCGACCTATGGCTACACCTTC. Translated: CATSDYSTYGYTF.

This clonotype occurred many times. The V gene is TRBV5-1, the J gene TRBJ1-4; 8 bases agree with TRBD1. Looked up from germline, CDR1 is SGHRS and CDR2 is YFSETQ. The CDR3 length is 15 residues. The ends lost 0 bases at V and 8 bases at J; junction bases unmatched: 6. This CDR3 is CASSLAGTGGEKLFF. CDR3 sequence (DNA): TGCGCCAGCAGCTTGGCCGGGACAGGAGGCGAAAAACTGTTTTTT. Full variable domain (outside the CDR3, taken from reference TRBV5-1 and TRBJ1-4): KAGVTQTPRYLIKTRGQQVTLSCSPISGHRSVSWYQQTPGQGLQFLFEYFSETQRNKGNFPGRFSGRQFSNSRSEMNVSTLELGDSALYLCASSLAGTGGEKLFFGSGTQLSVL.

This clonotype was picked up a small number of times. This rearrangement joins TRBV7-9 to TRBJ2-3; D gene ambiguous. V lost 7 bases to trimming and J lost 2 bases, with 22 bases between them. Germline V CDR1 and CDR2: SEHNR, FQNEAQ (reference sequence). The CDR3 is 17 residues long. The CDR3 sequence is CASNQQLSLGSTDTQYF. The CDR3 DNA reads as TGTGCCAGCAACCAGCAGCTTAGCCTCGGATCCACAGATACGCAGTATTTT.

This clonotype appeared a few times. The chain combines TRBV24-1 with TRBJ2-3; D uncertain. V was cut by 4 bases and J by 6 bases, with 10 bases left in between. The CDR3 contains 13 residues. Germline V gene lookup returns CDR1 KGHDR and CDR2 SFDVKD. The CDR3 reads CATSEPPTDTQYF. The CDR3 coding sequence is TGTGCCACCAGTGAGCCCCCGACGGATACGCAGTATTTT.

The genes are TRBV15 and TRBJ2-5, with 11 bases fitting TRBD1. CDR1 is LNHNV and CDR2 is YYDKDF in the germline V gene (reference sequence). Trimming at V came to 5 bases and at J to 4 bases, leaving 6 bases not matched to a gene. This CDR3 region has 15 residues. CDR3 DNA: TGTGCCACCAGCGGACAGGGGGCTTGGGGAGAGACCCAGTACTTC. This encodes CATSGQGAWGETQYF.

CDR3 protein: CASSLTSSRELFF. The CDR3 bases are TGCGCCAGCAGCTTGACTAGCTCCAGGGAGCTGTTTTTT. The V and J genes are TRBV5-1 and TRBJ2-2, with D possibly being TRBD2 (6 bases). Germline-derived CDR1 and CDR2 are SGHRS and YFSETQ. The CDR3 runs 13 residues. V lost 1 base and J lost 9, with 10 bases in between. Combining the CDR3 with reference TRBV5-1 and TRBJ2-2 gives the whole variable domain KAGVTQTPRYLIKTRGQQVTLSCSPISGHRSVSWYQQTPGQGLQFLFEYFSETQRNKGNFPGRFSGRQFSNSRSEMNVSTLELGDSALYLCASSLTSSRELFFGEGSRLTVL.

The chain uses TRBV7-2 and TRBJ2-3; D remains ambiguous. The germline V and J ends were trimmed by 1 base and 2 bases, with 16 bases remaining between them. The CDR3 runs to 17 residues. The germline V gene encodes CDR1 SGHTA and CDR2 FQGNSA. The CDR3 nucleotides read TGTGCCAGCAGCTTAGTAGGGCTAGGAATTCCCACAGATACGCAGTATTTT. Its translation is CASSLVGLGIPTDTQYF.

This clonotype was picked up many times. The rearrangement links TRBV2 to TRBJ2-4, with D unresolved. The length of the CDR3 is 15 residues. Germline CDR1 SNHLY, CDR2 FYNNEI. V gave up 4 bases and J gave up 0 bases, with 10 bases separating them. CDR3 DNA: TGTGCCAGCAGTGGAGGCAGGCTAGCCAAAAACATTCAGTACTTC. It yields the protein CASSGGRLAKNIQYF.

The J gene is TRBJ2-1, the V gene TRBV28; 9 bases are a match to TRBD2. The germline CDR1 and CDR2 sequences are MDHEN and SYDVKM. This CDR3 is 14 amino acids long. The J segment lost 3 bases and the V segment lost 6 bases, leaving 3 bases of the junction unmatched. The CDR3 is CASRASGNYNEQFF. In DNA form, the CDR3 reads TGTGCCAGCAGGGCTAGCGGGAACTACAATGAGCAGTTCTTC.

This clonotype was detected ten times or more. This rearrangement joins TRBV6-2 or TRBV6-3 to TRBJ2-2; D uncertain. Germline lookup yields CDR1 MNHEY and CDR2 SVGEGT. The CDR3 has 15 residues. V dropped 0 bases and J dropped 6 bases, with 11 bases sitting between them. CDR3 coding DNA: TGTGCCAGCAGTTACTCGATCACGGGCCCCGGGGAGCTGTTTTTT. The encoded protein is CASSYSITGPGELFF.

This clonotype has more than one count but fewer than ten. The chain employs TRBV6-5 and TRBJ2-3, with a weak D call TRBD1 (7 bases). The germline V gene has CDR1 MNHEY and CDR2 SVGAGI. The CDR3 has 15 amino acids. Trimming removed 4 bases from V and 2 bases from J, with 13 bases in between. CDR3 amino acids: CASSSGGLFTDTQYF. CDR3 coding DNA: TGTGCCAGCAGTTCAGGGGGACTCTTCACAGATACGCAGTATTTT.

J is TRBJ2-7 and V is TRBV6-5; TRBD1 matches at 8 bases. J was trimmed by 5 bases and V by 4 bases; bases with no gene match: 10. This CDR3 spans 15 amino acids. The germline V gene has CDR1 MNHEY and CDR2 SVGAGI. CDR3: CASSSGTGPLDEQYV. In DNA, the CDR3 is TGTGCCAGCAGTTCGGGGACAGGCCCGCTGGACGAGCAGTACGTC.

This clonotype came up many times. Germline is not matched at one junction end, which may reflect a read error. The chain joins TRBV12-3 or TRBV12-4 to TRBJ2-7; D ambiguous. CDR3 size: 11 residues. CDR3: CASSLAVEQYF. CDR3 bases: TGTGCCAGCAGCTTAGCAGTCGAGCAGTACTTC.

The rearrangement uses TRBV7-9 and TRBJ2-5; D is possibly TRBD2 (5 bases). The ends were cut back, 5 bases at V and 9 bases at J, with 13 bases in the middle. Germline lookup yields CDR1 SEHNR and CDR2 FQNEAQ (reference sequence). This CDR3 has 12 residues. CDR3 nucleotide sequence: TGTGCCAGCAGCCAAGGCGGGCGGTCCCAGTACTTC. It yields the protein CASSQGGRSQYF. Together with reference TRBV7-9 and TRBJ2-5, the CDR3 gives the full variable domain: DTGVSQNPRHKITKRGQNVTFRCDPISEHNRLYWYRQTLGQGPEFLTYFQNEAQLEKSRLLSDRFSAERPKGSFSTLEIQRTEQGDSAMYLCASSQGGRSQYFGPGTRLLVL.

The rearrangement joins TRBV12-3 or TRBV12-4 to TRBJ2-7, with D unclear. The CDR3 sequence is 13 residues long. V shed 7 bases and J shed 0 bases, with 10 bases lying between them. The CDR3 nucleotides are TGTGCCAGCACCACACCGAGCTCCTACGAGCAGTACTTC. Translating gives CASTTPSSYEQYF.

This clonotype was recorded at least ten times. This chain joins TRBV5-1 and TRBJ2-1, with 7 nucleotides matching TRBD1. V shed 3 bases and J 7 bases; nucleotides not matched to a gene: 13. Germline V gene sequence: CDR1 SGHRS, CDR2 YFSETQ. This CDR3 is 16 amino acids long. CDR3 protein: CASSSDRDLPRNEQFF. CDR3 sequence (DNA): TGCGCCAGCAGCTCCGACAGGGACCTACCCCGTAATGAGCAGTTCTTC.

The chain combines TRBV12-3 or TRBV12-4 with TRBJ2-3, with 7 bases aligning to TRBD1. V lost 6 bases to trimming and J lost 2 bases; unmatched junction nucleotides: 11. The CDR3 loop spans 16 amino acids. The CDR3, as DNA: TGTGCCAGCAGAACTTCATCCGGGACAGCCACAGATACGCAGTATTTT. Protein product: CASRTSSGTATDTQYF.